This TCR beta chain was documented in a study of T cell responses to AZD1222 COVID-19 vaccine. Study-level findings and limits: Regions 160-218 and 743-854 held dominance among vaccine-associated CD4 TCRs, which spanned spike. Females made up more of the donors, who were largely white British, and clonal diversity may have come out too low. Reportedly, nearly half of unique spike TCRs recognized epitopes outside B.1.351/B.1.1.7 mutations.

Profiling relied on immunoSEQ multiplex PCR, and the TCRdb table lists in-frame clones only, not all of them. The table shows about 100,000 clones, with about nine tenths occurring only once. On this clone itself: Its antigen is not known.

The receptor's source is an adult in good health. This specimen consisted of peripheral blood, obtained on day 0 of AZD1222 vaccination.

CDR3 coding DNA: TGTGCCAGCAGCTTCGGTGGTATCTATGGCTACACCTTC. Protein sequence: CASSFGGIYGYTF. The chain joins TRBV5-5 to TRBJ1-2; no definite D call. The V and J ends lost 2 bases and 4 bases respectively, with 9 bases between them. The CDR3 consists of 13 residues. Germline lookup yields CDR1 SGHKS and CDR2 YYEKEE (reference sequence).